The clone carrying this TCR beta chain was recorded only once. V was pared by 7 bases and J by 1 base, with 15 bases between. CDR3 size: 15 residues. The germline V gene has CDR1 SNHLY and CDR2 FYNNEI. Primers for the PCR totalled 60 Vbeta and 13 Jbeta. Using immunoSEQ multiplex PCR, the repertoire was profiled, and TCRdb retains in-frame clones only, with some absent. The repertoire holds about 67,000 clones, with roughly 65% as singletons. The sample originates from a study of cytomegalovirus exposure and HLA in healthy donors. The sample was PBMCs. The gene calls are TRBV2 and TRBJ2-3, with D perhaps TRBD2 (6 bases). The origin of this receptor is a woman in her thirties in good health and CMV-seronegative. DNA of the CDR3: TGTGCCAGCAACAGCGGCGGGGCTGGCACAGATACGCAGTATTTT. This codes for CASNSGGAGTDTQYF.